What follows are 5 T cell receptor beta chains derived from one specimen sequenced in a study of technical replicates of blood from a few donors. Repertoires were generated with immunoSEQ multiplex PCR, while TCRdb's copy carries only in-frame clones and drops some. Of tens of thousands of clones in the sample, 95% to 99% are singletons; the top ten hold around 0.2%. The source material was T cells isolated from PBMCs. All receptors derive from a human donor in good health.

The chain combines TRBV19 with TRBJ2-1; 11 positions agree with TRBD2. Germline-derived CDR1 and CDR2 are LNHDA and SQIVND (reference sequence). The junction had 23 bases not matched to a gene; V was cut back by 10 bases and J by 3 bases. The CDR3 covers 20 residues. The CDR3 DNA sequence: TGTGCCACCCACTCCTTTCCTAGCGGGGGGTCCGTTGGGGGCTACAATGAGCAGTTCTTC. This encodes CATHSFPSGGSVGGYNEQFF.

This clone was seen a few times. The CDR3 DNA reads as TGCGCCAGCAGCCATCCCAGGGAACCGAACACCGGGGAGCTGTTTTTT. Its protein is CASSHPREPNTGELFF. V gene TRBV4-1 combines with J gene TRBJ2-2; D may be TRBD1 (5 bases). Per germline, CDR1 MGHRA and CDR2 YSYEKL. Trimming took off 3 bases at V and 0 bases at J, with 11 bases between the two ends. This CDR3 region has 16 residues.

The gene calls are TRBV28 and TRBJ2-4; 7 bases are shared with TRBD2. The CDR3 is 16 amino acids. Germline assignment: CDR1 MDHEN and CDR2 SYDVKM. V shed 3 bases, J shed 1 base, and the junction held 6 bases outside the gene matches. The CDR3 is CASSFGGSRAKNIQYF. The DNA of the CDR3 is TGTGCCAGCAGTTTTGGCGGGAGTAGGGCCAAAAACATTCAGTACTTC.

The count of this clone is one. The V and J genes are TRBV28 and TRBJ2-2; D is perhaps TRBD1 (6 bases). Trimming pared 10 bases from V and 4 bases from J, leaving 13 bases between. This CDR3 is 13 amino acids long. Germline loops: CDR1 MDHEN, CDR2 SYDVKM. The CDR3 spells CATTTGGTGELFF. DNA of the CDR3: TGTGCCACCACGACAGGCGGCACCGGGGAGCTGTTTTTT.

The rearrangement links TRBV9 to TRBJ2-4; the D gene is possibly TRBD2 (6 bases). The ends were cut back, 6 bases at V and 6 bases at J, with 13 bases in the middle. The V gene's germline CDR1 is SGDLS and CDR2 YYNGEE. The CDR3 has 13 residues. CDR3 bases: TGTGCCAGCACCTCGGGAGCCGGAAACATTCAGTACTTC. Protein: CASTSGAGNIQYF.